These 22 T cell receptor beta chains originate from one sample sequenced in a study of spatial heterogeneity in lung cancer (dated by TCRdb to between 2018 and 2020). What the work shows at the level of the full study, not this receptor alone: A correlation was observed between the number of expanded intratumoral alpha and beta TCRs and the tumor nonsynonymous mutation count.

No antigens are known for them. To prepare the library, 5' RACE was applied. This sample was sequenced with a NextSeq 500. The public reads were run again by TCRdb, first through fastp at Q25 and then through MiXCR, and only productive beta chains were kept. Here each entry gathers all rows of one CDR3 protein and keeps the most common genes and DNA. For this sample there are 700 to 850 distinct CDR3 sequences; 10% appear just once. Of the sample, approximately 30% is held by the ten largest clones. The sample's time point label is to be understood as: sample taken at primary tumor resection. Sample: lung tumor tissue, taken at surgery. These receptors were collected from a male donor with early-stage non-small cell lung cancer.

This clonotype is labeled large. For a library built for alpha chains, this beta chain is a stray read; little rests on its size. This chain connects TRBV10-3 to TRBJ2-5, with TRBD1 matching 9 bases. V dropped 10 bases and J dropped 5; count of bases not matched to a gene: 11. This CDR3 has 14 amino acids. Germline CDR1 is ENHRY and CDR2 is SYGVKD. The CDR3 spells CATEQGAGKETQYF. The CDR3 nucleotides are TGTGCCACAGAACAGGGGGCAGGGAAGGAGACCCAGTACTTC.

In its sample, this clonotype was seen a few times. This beta chain is off target for a library built for alpha chains, so its abundance means little. The rearrangement links TRBV30 to TRBJ1-1; D is unresolved. Trimming cost V 1 base and J 11 bases, with 11 bases left between them. The CDR3 consists of 11 residues. Looked up from germline, CDR1 is GTSNPN and CDR2 is SVGIG (reference sequence). This chain's CDR3 is CAWSGGWRAFF. CDR3 in DNA: TGTGCCTGGAGTGGAGGATGGAGGGCTTTCTTT.

By proportion, this clonotype is medium-sized (0.01 to 0.1%). This beta chain turned up in a library designed for alpha chains; as an off-target read, its abundance says little. The chain carries TRBV6-5 and TRBJ1-6, with 10 bases that match TRBD1. V shed 6 bases, J shed 9 bases, and the junction held 17 bases outside the gene matches. CDR1 is MNHEY, CDR2 SVGAGI, per germline. The CDR3 covers 18 residues. CDR3 nucleotides: TGTGCCAGCAGCGATGTACCCGGGACAGGGGTTGTTAGTTCACCCCTCCACTTT. Encoded protein: CASSDVPGTGVVSSPLHF.

In this sample, this clonotype is medium-sized. The library was built for alpha chains, so this beta chain is an off-target read and its size means little. The chain links TRBV3-1 to TRBJ1-3; D remains ambiguous. Between the trimmed V and J ends, which lost 0 bases and 7 bases, there was a span of 16 bases. This CDR3 is built from 16 residues. CDR1 and CDR2 (germline): LGHDT, YNNKEL (reference sequence). As DNA, the CDR3 is TGTGCCAGCAGCCAAGATGGATACGCGATTCGGAACACCATATATTTT. Residues: CASSQDGYAIRNTIYF.

Concerning this clonotype: The library was built for alpha chains, so this beta chain is an off-target read and its size means little. The chain links TRBV9 to TRBJ2-5; TRBD2 agrees at 12 bases. Germline CDR1 and CDR2: SGDLS and YYNGEE. The V segment lost 0 bases and the J segment 2 bases; nucleotides outside the gene matches: 2. The CDR3 sequence is 16 residues long. CDR3 DNA sequence: TGTGCCAGCAGCGTAGGGACTAGCGGGGCACAAGAGACCCAGTACTTC. Translated: CASSVGTSGAQETQYF.

This clonotype is judged large. The library was prepared for alpha chains; this beta chain is a stray read, so its frequency means little. The chain couples TRBV28 to TRBJ1-1; no firm D call. Germline V gene sequence: CDR1 MDHEN, CDR2 SYDVKM. This CDR3 region has 13 residues. The V gene lost 3 bases and the J gene lost 1 base, with 6 bases spanning the gap. CDR3 loop: CASSFDQNTEAFF. The CDR3 DNA is TGTGCCAGCAGTTTCGACCAGAACACTGAAGCTTTCTTT.

By its share, this clonotype is large. This beta chain represents an off-target read in a library built for alpha chains; its size is of limited meaning. The chain carries TRBV4-2 and TRBJ2-3; no definite D call. CDR3 length: 13 residues. V shed 0 bases and J shed 13 bases, with 14 bases lying between them. Germline V CDR1 and CDR2: LGHNA, YNFKEQ. The CDR3 is CASSQDRGRRKYF. Written as DNA, the CDR3 is TGTGCCAGCAGCCAAGATCGCGGTAGAAGAAAGTATTTT.

Concerning this clonotype: This beta chain lies outside the target of a library built for alpha chains; its clone size means little. This chain connects TRBV20-1 to TRBJ1-4; tentative D call: TRBD1 (6 bases). Germline CDR1 reads DFQATT; CDR2 reads SNEGSKA (reference sequence). The CDR3 is made up of 12 amino acids. V lost 4 bases, J lost 5 bases, and 8 bases lay in between. CDR3 sequence (DNA): TGCAGTGCTATGGGGGGCAATGAAAAACTGTTTTTT. Translated, it gives CSAMGGNEKLFF.

This clonotype counts as medium-sized (0.01 to 0.1%). The library was designed around alpha chains, so this beta chain is a stray read whose abundance carries little weight. The genes are TRBV2 and TRBJ2-1; D perhaps matches TRBD1 (6 bases). The germline V and J ends were trimmed by 3 bases and 7 bases, with 13 bases remaining between them. Germline V gene lookup returns CDR1 SNHLY and CDR2 FYNNEI. This CDR3 region has 14 residues. DNA of the CDR3: TGTGCCAGCAGTGAGGACAGTCGCGGGAATGAGCAGTTCTTC. Translating it yields CASSEDSRGNEQFF.

This clonotype is labeled medium-sized (0.01 to 0.1%). Being off target in a library aimed at alpha chains, this beta chain has a size of little meaning. The chain joins TRBV30 to TRBJ1-5, with TRBD1 as a possible D gene (5 bases). Trimming took 2 bases from V and 2 from J, leaving 13 bases between them. CDR1 is GTSNPN, CDR2 SVGIG, per germline (reference sequence). The CDR3 totals 15 residues. The CDR3 loop reads CAWSSTGVGNQPQHF. CDR3 sequence (DNA): TGTGCCTGGAGTTCAACGGGGGTAGGCAATCAGCCCCAGCATTTT.

By share, this clonotype ranks as large (0.1 to 1%). As an off-target read in a library built for alpha chains, this beta chain has a frequency of little significance. CDR3 DNA: TGCGCCAGCAGCTTGGTTGCGGGAGAGTCCGGGGAGCTGTTTTTT. It translates to CASSLVAGESGELFF. This sequence joins TRBV5-1 and TRBJ2-2, with 7 bases identical to TRBD2. V was clipped by 0 bases and J by 6 bases; unmatched bases: 5. Germline V gene data show CDR1 as SGHRS and CDR2 as YFSETQ. The CDR3 contains 15 residues.

This clonotype is labeled as large. Within a library made for alpha chains, this beta chain is off target, and its count is uninformative. V and J are TRBV3-1 and TRBJ2-1; no clear D gene. The CDR3 is 13 residues long. Germline values: CDR1 LGHDT, CDR2 YNNKEL (reference sequence). The V and J ends lost 1 base and 2 bases respectively, with 3 bases between them. The CDR3 DNA reads TGTGCCAGCAGCCAAGGACCCTACAATGAGCAGTTCTTC. Protein: CASSQGPYNEQFF.

About this clonotype: The library was built for alpha chains, so this beta chain is an off-target read and its size means little. The V call is TRBV5-4, the J call TRBJ2-7; 8 nucleotides align to TRBD1. The germline CDR1 and CDR2 sequences are SGHNT and YYREEE (reference sequence). V lost 0 bases and J lost 1; bases outside the gene matches: 3. This CDR3 contains 15 residues. Written as DNA, the CDR3 is TGTGCCAGCAGCTTGGCTGGACAGGGATCCTACGAGCAGTACTTC. Protein sequence: CASSLAGQGSYEQYF.

Turning to this clonotype: This beta chain turned up in a library designed for alpha chains; as an off-target read, its abundance says little. CDR3 bases: TGTGCCAGCAGTCCAATTGGGATTGCGAACACCGGGGAGCTGTTTTTT. It specifies CASSPIGIANTGELFF. This rearrangement joins TRBV12-3 or TRBV12-4 to TRBJ2-2; D is uncertain. This CDR3 region has 16 residues. Trimming left V 5 bases short and J 0 bases short, with 13 bases between.

This clonotype is classed as medium-sized. This beta chain came through as a stray read in a library set up for alpha chains, and its size says little. The chain has TRBV6-1 and TRBJ2-7; 9 bases fit TRBD1. Trimming at V came to 6 bases and at J to 3 bases, leaving 6 bases not matched to a gene. Per the germline V gene, CDR1 is MNHNS and CDR2 is SASEGT. The CDR3 spans 14 residues. In DNA form, the CDR3 reads TGTGCCAGCAGCCGGGACAGGGCCTTCTACGAGCAGTACGTC. This sequence encodes CASSRDRAFYEQYV.

By share, this clonotype ranks as large. This beta chain represents an off-target read in a library built for alpha chains; its size is of limited meaning. The rearrangement links TRBV20-1 to TRBJ1-1; weak D call: TRBD1 (5 bases). There are 13 residues in the CDR3. CDR1 and CDR2 (germline): DFQATT, SNEGSKA (reference sequence). V was clipped by 6 bases and J by 5 bases, with 16 bases between them. The CDR3 DNA is TGCAGTGCCCCAGGGAGGCTGGGAACTGAAGCTTTCTTT. Translation: CSAPGRLGTEAFF.

This clonotype ranks as medium-sized. The library was designed around alpha chains, so this beta chain is a stray read whose abundance carries little weight. This sequence joins TRBV25-1 and TRBJ2-1; D ambiguous. Germline V gene data show CDR1 as MGHDK and CDR2 as SYGVNS. This CDR3 contains 13 residues. Trimming pared 2 bases from V and 7 bases from J, leaving 9 bases between. The CDR3 DNA reads as TGTGCCAGCAGTGAACCGGGTAGTAATGAGCAGTTCTTC. Translation gives CASSEPGSNEQFF. Full variable domain (missing parts from reference TRBV25-1 and TRBJ2-1): EADIYQTPRYLVIGTGKKITLECSQTMGHDKMYWYQQDPGMELHLIHYSYGVNSTEKGDLSSESTVSRIRTEHFPLTLESARPSHTSQYLCASSEPGSNEQFFGPGTRLTVL.

On this clonotype: This beta chain represents an off-target read in a library built for alpha chains; its size is of limited meaning. The chain employs TRBV5-5 and TRBJ2-5; 11 bases map to TRBD2. The CDR3 has 14 amino acids. CDR1 and CDR2 (germline): SGHKS, YYEKEE (reference sequence). V lost 4 bases to trimming and J lost 3 bases; unmatched junction nucleotides: 2. CDR3 region: CASSAGLAEETQYF. For the CDR3, the DNA is TGTGCCAGCAGCGCGGGACTAGCGGAAGAGACCCAGTACTTC.

This clonotype rates as medium-sized (0.01 to 0.1%). Because the library targeted alpha chains, this beta chain is an off-target read whose size means little. DNA for the CDR3: TGCGCCAGCAGCTTGGTAGGGGGGCTCTACGAGCAGTACGTC. Its translation is CASSLVGGLYEQYV. V gene TRBV5-1 combines with J gene TRBJ2-7; D is tentatively TRBD1 or TRBD2 (6 bases each). Germline CDR1 and CDR2: SGHRS and YFSETQ. There are 14 residues in the CDR3. Trimming stripped 0 bases from V and 3 bases from J, with 10 bases between.

About this clonotype itself: Found in a library prepared for alpha chains, this beta chain is an off-target read, and its abundance has little meaning. The chain is built from TRBV19 and TRBJ2-2; the D is unclear. The V end lost 2 bases, the J end lost 2 bases, and 9 bases lay between the germline ends. The CDR3 consists of 15 residues. Germline CDR1 is LNHDA and CDR2 is SQIVND (reference sequence). The CDR3 bases are TGTGCCAGTAGTATACGCGCCCGCAACACCGGGGAGCTGTTTTTT. Encoded protein: CASSIRARNTGELFF.

For this clonotype: Since it is a stray read in a library aimed at alpha chains, this beta chain has a size that is not meaningful. J is TRBJ2-1 and V is TRBV24-1; 9 nucleotides match TRBD2. Per germline, CDR1 KGHDR and CDR2 SFDVKD. This CDR3 is 15 amino acids long. V lost 7 bases, J lost 7 bases, and 10 bases stayed unmatched. As DNA, the CDR3 is TGTGCCACCAGCCTGAGGGGTAGCGGGAGTAATGAGCAGTTCTTC. Encoded protein: CATSLRGSGSNEQFF.

Comments on this clonotype: Because this beta chain is a stray read in a library intended to capture alpha chains, its abundance should not be given much weight. J is TRBJ2-2 and V is TRBV5-1, with D possibly being TRBD1 (6 bases). There are 14 residues in the CDR3. The V end was cut by 6 bases, the J end by 1 base, with 10 bases between. Germline values: CDR1 SGHRS, CDR2 YFSETQ. The CDR3, as DNA: TGCGCCAGCAAAGAGACAGGGAACACCGGGGAGCTGTTTTTT. Encoded protein: CASKETGNTGELFF.